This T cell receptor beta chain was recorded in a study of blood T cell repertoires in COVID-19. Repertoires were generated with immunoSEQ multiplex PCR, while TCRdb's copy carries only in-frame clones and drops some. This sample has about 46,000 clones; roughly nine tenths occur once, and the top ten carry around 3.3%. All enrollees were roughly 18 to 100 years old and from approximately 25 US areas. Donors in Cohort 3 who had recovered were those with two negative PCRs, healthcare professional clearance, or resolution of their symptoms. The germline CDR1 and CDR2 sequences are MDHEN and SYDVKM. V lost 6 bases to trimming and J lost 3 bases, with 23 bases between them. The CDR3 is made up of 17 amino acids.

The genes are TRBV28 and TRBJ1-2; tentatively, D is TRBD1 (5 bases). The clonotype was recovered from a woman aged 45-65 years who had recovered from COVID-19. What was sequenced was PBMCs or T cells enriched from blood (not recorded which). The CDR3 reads CASRSLQLGGRDYGYTF. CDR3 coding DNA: TGTGCCAGCAGATCGCTCCAGTTGGGGGGAAGAGACTATGGCTACACCTTC.